These T cell receptor beta chains were read from a single sample in a study of shared T cell receptors in the human thymus. The protocol was immunoSEQ multiplex PCR, while the TCRdb copy is restricted to in-frame clones and leaves out a portion. The sample has approximately 68,000 clones, nearly 95% seen once. Sequenced material: thymocytes. All receptors come from a human donor. CDR3s include the opening cysteine and the closing phenylalanine or tryptophan. The order of the fields is J gene, clone size, D gene, V gene, CDR3 DNA, CDR3 protein. D genes are given only for firm matches. Rows may omit the clone size; those that give it use once, few, many or a size class.

TRBJ2-7 | NA | NA | TRBV18 | TGTGCCAGCTCACACCTAAGGACACCCGAAGGGCAGTACTTC | CASSHLRTPEGQYF
TRBJ1-2 | NA | NA | TRBV5-6 | TGTGCCAGCAGCTTGACCCTACCCTCCTATGGCTACACCTTC | CASSLTLPSYGYTF
TRBJ1-1 | few | NA | TRBV18 | TGTGCCAGCTCACGAGGACAGAACACTGAAGCTTTCTTT | CASSRGQNTEAFF
TRBJ1-1 | NA | TRBD1 | TRBV7-8 | TGTGCCAGCAGCTTCCCGGGACAGGGTAACACTGAAGCTTTCTTT | CASSFPGQGNTEAFF
TRBJ1-1 | NA | NA | TRBV5-5 | TGTGCCAGCAGCTTGGACTCGAACACTGAAGCTTTCTTT | CASSLDSNTEAFF
TRBJ2-1 | NA | NA | TRBV18 | TGTGCCAGCTCACCACCTAGCGCACACTACAATGAGCAGTTCTTC | CASSPPSAHYNEQFF
TRBJ2-2 | NA | NA | TRBV5-5 | TGTGCCAGCAGCTTGATTGCCCGGGCCGGGGAGCTGTTTTTT | CASSLIARAGELFF
TRBJ2-3 | NA | TRBD2 | TRBV7-2 | TGTGCCAGCAGCTCGGGACTAAGGGCAGATACGCAGTATTTT | CASSSGLRADTQYF
TRBJ1-1 | NA | TRBD1 | TRBV4-1 | TGCGCCAGCAGCCAAGATTCGGACAGGGGGCGCGGCACTGAAGCTTTCTTT | CASSQDSDRGRGTEAFF
TRBJ1-2 | NA | NA | TRBV7-9 | TGTGCCAGCAGCTTTCGCGGGAACTATGGCTACACCTTC | CASSFRGNYGYTF
TRBJ2-7 | NA | NA | TRBV27 | TGTGCCAGCAGTGACACCAGCGGGACAGTGGTAGCTTCCTACGAGCAGTACTTC | CASSDTSGTVVASYEQYF
TRBJ1-1 | NA | TRBD1 | TRBV4-2 | TGTGCCAGCAGCCAAGTCCGACAGGGCCCTGAAGCTTTCTTT | CASSQVRQGPEAFF
TRBJ2-1 | NA | TRBD1 | TRBV15 | TGTGCCACCAGCAGAGGGAGCTTGACAGGGGACAATGAGCAGTTCTTC | CATSRGSLTGDNEQFF
TRBJ2-5 | NA | TRBD1 | TRBV29-1 | TGCAGCGTTGCCCCGGGACAGGGGGAGACCCAGTACTTC | CSVAPGQGETQYF
TRBJ1-1 | NA | TRBD1 | TRBV5-8 | TGTGCCAGCAGCTCTAGGACAGGTAGGGAAGCTTTCTTT | CASSSRTGREAFF
TRBJ2-3 | NA | NA | TRBV7-3 | TGTGCCAGCAGCGAAGAACCCACATATACGCAGTATTTT | CASSEEPTYTQYF
TRBJ1-2 | NA | TRBD1 | TRBV16 | TGTGCCAGCAGCCGTGGACAGGGGGTCACCTTC | CASSRGQGVTF
TRBJ2-2 | once | TRBD1 | TRBV4-1 | TGCGCCAGCAGCCAAGGACAGGGGATCACCGGGGAGCTGTTTTTT | CASSQGQGITGELFF
TRBJ1-1 | NA | NA | TRBV18 | TGTGCCAGCTCACCGATCGACCCGCGTACTGAAGCTTTCTTT | CASSPIDPRTEAFF
TRBJ1-1 | NA | TRBD1 | TRBV4-1 | TGCGCCAGCAGCCCTCTCACCGGGACAGGCGGTGCTGAAGCTTTCTTT | CASSPLTGTGGAEAFF
TRBJ1-4 | NA | TRBD1 | TRBV5-4 | TGTGCCAGCAGCTTATGGGACAGTCAAAATGAAAAACTGTTTTTT | CASSLWDSQNEKLFF
TRBJ2-5 | NA | NA | TRBV5-1 | TGCGCCAGCAATCGGGGAGACGGGCAAGAGACCCAGTACTTC | CASNRGDGQETQYF
TRBJ1-2 | once | NA | TRBV6-6 | TGTGCCAGCACCCGGGACATAGCTCCTAACTATGGCTACACCTTC | CASTRDIAPNYGYTF
TRBJ2-2 | NA | TRBD2 | TRBV14 | TGTGCCAGCAGCCTGACCTCCATGCCCCCGGGACTAGGTGAGGGGAACACCGGGGAGCTGTTTTTT | CASSLTSMPPGLGEGNTGELFF
TRBJ2-1 | NA | NA | TRBV20-1 | TGCAGGGCCGGGGTGAATGAGCAGTTCTTC | CRAGVNEQFF
TRBJ1-1 | NA | TRBD1 | TRBV12-5 | TGTGCTAGTGGTTTACTCCGGGACAGGATGAACACTGAAGCTTTCTTT | CASGLLRDRMNTEAFF
TRBJ1-2 | few | NA | TRBV20-1 | TGCAGCCCGGAGGGCTACACCTTC | CSPEGYTF
TRBJ1-1 | NA | TRBD1 | TRBV4-1 | TGCGCCAGCAGCCTCAGGGGGCAGGGGAACACTGAAGCTTTCTTT | CASSLRGQGNTEAFF
TRBJ2-4 | once | NA | TRBV12-5 | TGTGCTAGTGGTTTGGATGCCCTTGGAGAGGGGGAAGACTCAAACATTCAGTACTTC | CASGLDALGEGEDSNIQYF
TRBJ2-7 | NA | NA | TRBV6-1 | TGTGCCAGCAGTGAAGCCCGGTCTTCAGACTACGAGCAGTACTTC | CASSEARSSDYEQYF
TRBJ1-2 | NA | TRBD1 | TRBV11-1 | TGTGCCAGCAGCTCGAGCCCGGGACAGGGGGATAACTATGGCTACACCTTC | CASSSSPGQGDNYGYTF
TRBJ2-2 | NA | NA | TRBV7-9 | TGTGCCAGCAGCATAGGATTAGCGCGACTGAACACCGGGGAGCTGTTTTTT | CASSIGLARLNTGELFF
TRBJ2-3 | NA | NA | TRBV4-2 | TGTGCCAGCGGGTTTTCCGGAACTAGCACAGATACGCAGTATTTT | CASGFSGTSTDTQYF
TRBJ2-7 | NA | NA | TRBV27 | TGTGCCAGCAGCAGAAGAGGCTACGAGCAGTACTTC | CASSRRGYEQYF
TRBJ1-6 | NA | NA | TRBV4-3 | TGCGCCAGCAGCCAAGATGGGGGTTTAGAACGGGACTTT | CASSQDGGLERDF
TRBJ1-6 | NA | NA | TRBV7-9 | TGTGCCAGCAGCCTCCCGGGTCCGGACCCCTATAATTCACCCCTCCACTTT | CASSLPGPDPYNSPLHF
TRBJ2-6 | once | TRBD1 | TRBV25-1 | TGTGCCAGCAGAGGGACAGCCTCCTCTGGGGCCAACGTCCTGACTTTC | CASRGTASSGANVLTF
TRBJ1-5 | NA | NA | TRBV19 | TGTGCCAGTAGTATAGAGGAGGGGCGGAACAATCAGCCCCAGCATTTT | CASSIEEGRNNQPQHF
TRBJ1-1 | NA | NA | TRBV28 | TGTGCCAGCTCCCGGGACTCCGACCCCTTGAACACTGAAGCTTTCTTT | CASSRDSDPLNTEAFF
TRBJ1-2 | NA | NA | TRBV5-4 | TGTGCCAGCAGCTTTGAGTTTCGGCAGGGTGGCGGCTACACCTTC | CASSFEFRQGGGYTF
TRBJ2-3 | NA | TRBD2 | TRBV28 | TGTGCCAGCAGGGCGCAATGGACTAGCGGGGGGGCGGTGTTAACAGATACGCAGTATTTT | CASRAQWTSGGAVLTDTQYF
TRBJ1-1 | NA | NA | TRBV7-4 | TGTGCCAGCAGCTTAGAATCAGGGGCTGTGGACACTGAAGCTTTCTTT | CASSLESGAVDTEAFF
TRBJ1-6 | NA | NA | TRBV6-5 | TGTGCCAGCAGTCTCCTTTGGAATTCACCCCTCCACTTT | CASSLLWNSPLHF
TRBJ1-2 | NA | TRBD1 | TRBV28 | TGTGCCAGCAGTTTAGGGACAGGGCCTATATTTGGCTACACCTTC | CASSLGTGPIFGYTF
TRBJ1-1 | few | NA | TRBV21-1 | TGTGCCAGCAGCAAAGGTGCGGGTGGGACTGAAGCTTTCTTT | CASSKGAGGTEAFF
TRBJ1-2 | NA | TRBD1 | TRBV2 | TGTGCCACCAAGAAGGGGGCGCCGGGGTATGGCTACACCTTC | CATKKGAPGYGYTF
TRBJ1-1 | NA | NA | TRBV4-3 | TGCGCCAGCAGCCCGAAGGGCGGCACTGAAGCTTTCTTT | CASSPKGGTEAFF
TRBJ1-6 | NA | TRBD1 | TRBV19 | TGTGCCAGTAGTACAGGGGGCTCCTATAATTCACCCCTCCACTTT | CASSTGGSYNSPLHF
TRBJ2-3 | NA | NA | TRBV4-1 | TGCGCCAGCAGCCAAGATCATATAGATCCGGGTTCAGATACGCAGTATTTT | CASSQDHIDPGSDTQYF
TRBJ2-2 | NA | TRBD2 | TRBV7-9 | TGTGCCAGCAGCCCCGAAACGGCGGGGGGTGGTACCGGGGAGCTGTTTTTT | CASSPETAGGGTGELFF
TRBJ2-7 | NA | NA | TRBV7-2 | TGTGCCAGCAGCTCACCAGGGGGGTGGTACGAGCAGTACTTC | CASSSPGGWYEQYF
TRBJ1-1 | NA | NA | TRBV21-1 | TGTGCCAGCAGCCGCGCGCTAGCTACAATTCGCACTGAAGCTTTCTTT | CASSRALATIRTEAFF